This TCR beta chain appears in the sequencing data of a study of CD8 T cells in Susac syndrome. After removal of 5 bases from V and 5 bases from J, the junction contained 10 bases not matched to a gene. The CDR3 sequence is 15 residues long. Germline values: CDR1 MNHEY, CDR2 SVGAGI. Patients with stable or active relapsing-remitting disease, all of them treatment-naive, made up the multiple sclerosis controls. TEMRA cells underwent FACS enrichment and CD8+ and CD4+ T cells underwent negative isolation. RNA totalling roughly 0.5 to 1 ug underwent reverse transcription with random hexamers. Across 54 Vbeta and 13 Jbeta, immunoSEQ multiplex PCR amplified TCR beta CDR3. TCRdb analysed the immunoSEQ multiplex PCR reads with MiXCR anew, one entry per CDR3 protein. The sample shows roughly 130,000 distinct CDR3 sequences, roughly 94% of them seen only once.

This receptor was obtained from a human donor with multiple sclerosis. Sequences were obtained from CD4+ T cells from PBMCs. This chain connects TRBV6-5 to TRBJ2-5; 8 nucleotides line up with TRBD1. CDR3 region: CASSTLRRDRETQYF. The CDR3 DNA reads TGTGCCAGCAGTACACTCCGCCGGGACAGGGAGACCCAGTACTTC.